Shown below are 15 T cell receptor beta chains from a single sample sequenced in a study of blood T cell repertoires in COVID-19. The repertoire was sequenced with immunoSEQ multiplex PCR; TCRdb's copy has only in-frame clones and lacks some. The sample lists about 15,000 clones, around 73% occurring once. The sequenced material came from peripheral blood. Receptor source: a human donor in a cohort sampled during active COVID-19.

The sample holds one count of this clone. V and J are TRBV6-2 or TRBV6-3 and TRBJ2-7; TRBD1 aligns across 7 bases. V dropped 5 bases and J dropped 3; count of bases not matched to a gene: 4. Germline values: CDR1 MNHEY, CDR2 SVGEGT. The CDR3 spans 13 residues. Here the CDR3 reads CASSTGQYYEQYF. CDR3 nucleotides: TGTGCCAGCAGTACGGGACAGTACTACGAGCAGTACTTC.

The rearrangement joins TRBV9 to TRBJ1-6, with TRBD1 identical over 11 bases. The junction had 5 bases not matched to a gene; V was cut back by 3 bases and J by 6 bases. This CDR3 is 16 amino acids long. Germline assignment: CDR1 SGDLS and CDR2 YYNGEE. The CDR3, as DNA: TGTGCCAGCAGCGCCGGACAGGGGGCAGGTAATTCACCCCTCCACTTT. Amino acid sequence: CASSAGQGAGNSPLHF.

The chain employs TRBV5-1 and TRBJ1-3; perhaps TRBD1 as D (5 bases). This CDR3 is 16 amino acids long. Trimming stripped 0 bases from V and 6 bases from J, with 16 bases between. CDR1 is SGHRS, CDR2 YFSETQ, per germline. Written as DNA, the CDR3 is TGCGCCAGCAGCTTGGAGGGGCGAGCCGGTATAAACACCATATATTTT. This sequence encodes CASSLEGRAGINTIYF.

This rearrangement joins TRBV19 to TRBJ1-5; 7 bases match TRBD1. This CDR3 is built from 16 residues. With 7 bases clipped from V and 4 bases from J, the junction kept 13 bases outside the gene matches. Germline V gives CDR1 LNHDA, CDR2 SQIVND (reference sequence). CDR3 region: CASTTKGARRNQPQHF. In DNA form, the CDR3 reads TGTGCCAGTACCACGAAGGGGGCGCGGAGGAATCAGCCCCAGCATTTT.

This clone was recorded once. The chain has TRBV6-2 or TRBV6-3 and TRBJ1-2, with 7 bases that match TRBD1. The CDR3 has 15 amino acids. Unmatched junction bases numbered 5, after V lost 4 bases and J lost 0 bases. Germline V CDR1 and CDR2: MNHEY, SVGEGT. Here the CDR3 reads CASSWTGGSNYGYTF. CDR3 nucleotides: TGTGCCAGCAGTTGGACAGGAGGTTCTAACTATGGCTACACCTTC.

J is TRBJ2-1 and V is TRBV7-6, with D possibly matching TRBD1 (6 bases). There are 13 residues in the CDR3. Trimming removed 4 bases from V and 9 bases from J, with 13 bases in between. CDR1 and CDR2 from the germline V gene are SGHVS and FNYEAQ. The CDR3 sequence: CASSSRGGGEQFF. The CDR3 region has the DNA TGTGCCAGCAGCTCCAGGGGTGGCGGTGAGCAGTTCTTC.

V usage is TRBV2 and J usage is TRBJ2-3; no firm D call. The CDR3 is made up of 14 amino acids. CDR1 is SNHLY and CDR2 is FYNNEI in the germline V gene. The germline V and J ends were trimmed by 4 bases and 3 bases, with 11 bases remaining between them. CDR3 bases: TGTGCCAGCAGTGCGGGTCCGTCGACAGATACGCAGTATTTT. Its protein product is CASSAGPSTDTQYF.

The chain joins TRBV21-1 to TRBJ2-7; no check of the table's D call, TRBD2, against the DNA was made. TRBV21-1 is designated a pseudogene. The CDR3 runs 15 residues. The CDR3 loop reads CASKLTPPRIYEQYF. In DNA, the CDR3 is TGTGCCAGCAAGCTGACTCCTCCGCGGATCTACGAGCAGTACTTC.

V is TRBV10-3 and J is TRBJ2-1; 7 bases are a match to TRBD2. The CDR3 is made up of 16 amino acids. Germline V gene lookup returns CDR1 ENHRY and CDR2 SYGVKD. V shed 2 bases and J 2 bases; nucleotides not matched to a gene: 6. CDR3 amino acids: CAISEVGTKPYNEQFF. The DNA for the CDR3 is TGTGCCATCAGTGAGGTGGGGACTAAACCCTACAATGAGCAGTTCTTC.

The chain joins TRBV28 to TRBJ2-7; the D gene is possibly TRBD1 (6 bases). CDR1 is MDHEN and CDR2 is SYDVKM in the germline V gene. V gave up 1 base and J gave up 1 base, with 8 bases separating them. The CDR3 spans 14 residues. The CDR3 region has the DNA TGTGCCAGCAGTTTATCACAGGGTTCCTACGAGCAGTACTTC. As protein: CASSLSQGSYEQYF.

The chain carries TRBV11-3 and TRBJ2-7, with D tentatively TRBD1 (6 bases). The CDR3 sequence is 14 residues long. V shed 4 bases and J shed 3 bases, with 13 bases lying between them. Germline lookup yields CDR1 SGHNT and CDR2 YENEEA. CDR3: CASSSRRGFYEQYF. The CDR3 DNA follows: TGTGCCAGCAGCTCCCGCAGGGGATTCTACGAGCAGTACTTC.

This sequence joins TRBV12-5 and TRBJ1-1; tentatively, D is TRBD1 (5 bases). CDR1 is LGHNT, CDR2 FRNRAP, per germline. The CDR3 runs to 15 residues. The V gene lost 2 bases and the J gene lost 2 bases, with 12 bases spanning the gap. CDR3 amino acids: CASGLQGSFNTEAFF. DNA of the CDR3: TGTGCTAGTGGTTTGCAGGGATCCTTTAACACTGAAGCTTTCTTT.

The V call is TRBV19, the J call TRBJ2-7; 8 nucleotides match TRBD1. The germline gives CDR1 LNHDA, CDR2 SQIVND (reference sequence). The junction had 13 bases not matched to a gene; V was cut back by 5 bases and J by 7 bases. The CDR3 is 15 residues long. CDR3 loop: CASSPAGTGREEQYF. The CDR3 DNA reads as TGTGCCAGTAGTCCAGCCGGGACAGGCAGGGAGGAGCAGTACTTC.

This chain's CDR3 is CASSLGQDRLGNEQYF. The CDR3 nucleotides read TGTGCCAGCAGCTTAGGACAAGACAGACTTGGAAACGAGCAGTACTTC. The chain joins TRBV7-8 to TRBJ2-7; TRBD1 might be the D (5 bases). Trimming removed 1 base from V and 5 bases from J, with 18 bases in between. Germline CDR1 and CDR2: SGHVS and FQNEAQ. This CDR3 has 16 amino acids.

This clone is a singleton in its sample. The V gene is TRBV5-1, the J gene TRBJ2-1, with 10 bases that match TRBD1. Trimming at V came to 4 bases and at J to 6 bases, leaving 7 bases not matched to a gene. Germline loops: CDR1 SGHRS, CDR2 YFSETQ. CDR3 length: 15 amino acids. Here the CDR3 reads CASSPRTGGGNEQFF. Here the CDR3 DNA reads TGCGCCAGCAGCCCTCGGACAGGGGGTGGCAATGAGCAGTTCTTC. Full variable domain (missing parts from reference TRBV5-1 and TRBJ2-1): KAGVTQTPRYLIKTRGQQVTLSCSPISGHRSVSWYQQTPGQGLQFLFEYFSETQRNKGNFPGRFSGRQFSNSRSEMNVSTLELGDSALYLCASSPRTGGGNEQFFGPGTRLTVL.